This TCR beta chain was sequenced during a study of T-cell reconstitution after alpha-beta-depleted transplantation in children. Study-wide points: Alpha-beta T cells present about two months after transplant were reported to originate from several hundred expanded graft clones.

This clonotype was recorded at least ten times. Antigen: not known. Preparation of the TCRbeta library used unique molecular identifiers. Each CDR3 protein is one row after TCRdb ran MiXCR on the PCR reads. This table has fewer than 700,000 distinct CDR3 sequences, 10% to 15% appearing once. Germline V gives CDR1 DFQATT, CDR2 SNEGSKA (reference sequence). This CDR3 region has 14 residues. Trimming shortened V by 6 bases and J by 1 base, and 15 bases separated the two germline ends. This TCR was recovered from a male patient younger than 18 who had a stem cell transplant for acute myeloid leukemia, so the T cells may come from the graft donor. The sequencing here drew on PBMCs, mostly from graft donor cells, taken 360 days after TCRalphabeta/CD19-depleted stem cell transplant. The chain has TRBV20-1 and TRBJ1-1; the D gene is possibly TRBD1 (5 bases). The CDR3 DNA reads as TGCAGTGCACGGCTCAGGGTTTCGAACACTGAAGCTTTCTTT. It yields the protein CSARLRVSNTEAFF.